The entry below gives a single TCR beta chain sequence along with its context. The antigen is undetermined. At one end, the junction sequence differs from germline, possibly due to a read error. This entry comes from a study of Tregs in tolerant kidney transplant recipients. Libraries were prepared by immunoSEQ multiplex PCR; TCRdb keeps only in-frame clonotypes and omits some of them. The sample shows roughly 70,000 clones, 87% of them seen only once. Findings and limits, study-wide: The most relevant donor-specific Treg TCRbeta repertoire apparently came from expansion with activated donor B cells. Biological reproducibility was not directly addressed in this study. In tolerant patients, donor-specific Tregs outgrew total Tregs, suggesting antigen-driven expansion.

The CDR3 has 16 residues. The germline gives CDR1 SGHDT, CDR2 YYEEEE. The nonmyeloablative bone marrow transplants came from related graft donors, with transient mixed chimerism. The V call is TRBV5-6, the J call TRBJ1-6, with 9 bases matching TRBD1. The sample was CD4+ T cells from blood (PBMCs), taken 6 months after the transplant. The receptor's source is a human patient who received a combined kidney and bone marrow transplant. Some of the T cells might come from the graft donor. The CDR3, as DNA: TGTGCCAGCAGCCAAGGGACAGGGAGATATAATTCCCCCCTCCACTTT. Encoded protein: CASSQGTGRYNSPLHF.